The 22 T cell receptor beta chains below all came from one sample that was sequenced in a study of shared clonotypes between healthy human individuals. Libraries were prepared by immunoSEQ multiplex PCR; TCRdb keeps only in-frame clonotypes and omits some of them. The profile shows around 2.1 million clones, around 95% of them singletons. The sample consisted of naive CD4+ T cells sorted from blood. Regarding subset: CD45RA+ positively selected. These receptors were obtained from a man aged 18 to 29 in good health.

The chain couples TRBV30 to TRBJ1-5, with D perhaps matching TRBD1 (5 bases). The CDR3 runs 13 residues. V lost 2 bases to trimming and J lost 9 bases, with 14 bases between them. CDR1 is GTSNPN and CDR2 is SVGIG in the germline V gene (reference sequence). The CDR3 DNA reads TGTGCCTGGAGTCCCGCGGGGGGAAGGCCCCAGCATTTT. It encodes CAWSPAGGRPQHF.

The chain carries TRBV6-1 and TRBJ1-5; 8 bases map to TRBD1. CDR1 and CDR2 from the germline V gene are MNHNS and SASEGT. This CDR3 contains 15 residues. Trimming took 6 bases from V and 0 from J; bases not matched to a gene: 4. CDR3 DNA: TGTGCCAGCAGGGCGACAGGGGTTAGCAATCAGCCCCAGCATTTT. The encoded protein is CASRATGVSNQPQHF.

The chain uses TRBV6-6 and TRBJ1-1, with unresolved D. Germline V gene lookup returns CDR1 MNHNY and CDR2 SVGAGI (reference sequence). The CDR3 is made up of 13 amino acids. Trimming removed 7 bases from V and 1 base from J, with 10 bases in between. CDR3 DNA sequence: TGTGCCAGCATTGAAAGACGGAACACTGAAGCTTTCTTT. Translation gives CASIERRNTEAFF.

The V and J genes are TRBV7-2 and TRBJ2-1, with D maybe TRBD1 (5 bases). Germline values: CDR1 SGHTA, CDR2 FQGNSA. Trimming pared 0 bases from V and 10 bases from J, leaving 16 bases between. CDR3 size: 15 residues. The CDR3: CASSLARLGRREQFF. The CDR3 bases are TGTGCCAGCAGCTTAGCGAGATTGGGGCGCCGGGAGCAGTTCTTC.

The chain uses TRBV30 and TRBJ1-4; TRBD1 might be the D (5 bases). The CDR3 spans 15 residues. V was clipped by 1 base and J by 7 bases, with 16 bases between them. From germline, CDR1 is GTSNPN and CDR2 SVGIG (reference sequence). The chain's CDR3 is CAWSDEGREGEKLFF. The CDR3, as DNA: TGTGCCTGGAGTGATGAGGGGCGCGAGGGTGAAAAACTGTTTTTT.

Details on this clone: Relative to the germline gene, one junction end is altered; a read error may explain this. The genes are TRBV2 and TRBJ2-3, with TRBD2 matching 8 bases. Germline CDR1 is SNHLY and CDR2 is FYNNEI. There are 15 residues in the CDR3. The CDR3 sequence is CASSPLRTSKDTQYF. The DNA for the CDR3 is TGTGCCAGCAGTCCCCTCCGGACTAGCAAAGATACGCAGTATTTT.

This chain uses TRBV7-6 with TRBJ2-7; possibly TRBD1 or TRBD2 for D (5 bases each). The germline V gene encodes CDR1 SGHVS and CDR2 FNYEAQ. The CDR3 spans 12 residues. V lost 9 bases and J 6 bases, leaving 15 bases between the germline ends. CDR3 sequence (DNA): TGTGCCAGTCCTCTTGGGGGAAGCGAGCAGTACTTC. This gives the protein CASPLGGSEQYF.

The chain recombines TRBV28 with TRBJ1-2; tentatively, D is TRBD1 (6 bases). Per germline, CDR1 MDHEN and CDR2 SYDVKM. Trimming left V 5 bases short and J 4 bases short, with 11 bases between. The CDR3 sequence is 13 residues long. The CDR3 region is CASSTGHGYGYTF. The CDR3 nucleotides are TGTGCCAGCAGTACAGGGCACGGCTATGGCTACACCTTC.

The V gene is TRBV5-1, the J gene TRBJ1-3; D is ambiguous. The germline CDR1 and CDR2 sequences are SGHRS and YFSETQ. V was shortened by 0 bases and J by 2 bases, with 9 bases between the two germline ends. This CDR3 has 15 amino acids. The CDR3 loop reads CASSLAEGTGNTIYF. The CDR3 coding sequence is TGCGCCAGCAGCTTGGCCGAAGGTACTGGAAACACCATATATTTT.

The chain has TRBV18 and TRBJ2-3; perhaps TRBD2 as D (5 bases). This CDR3 is built from 13 residues. V was shortened by 6 bases and J by 4 bases, with 11 bases between the two germline ends. Germline V lookup: CDR1 KGHSH, CDR2 LQKENI. Written as DNA, the CDR3 is TGTGCCAGCTCGCCGGAGGTGGCAGATACGCAGTATTTT. As protein: CASSPEVADTQYF.

CDR3 sequence reads: CASSLGPGNYGYTF. The CDR3 nucleotides are TGTGCCAGCAGCTTAGGTCCAGGGAACTATGGCTACACCTTC. The chain employs TRBV7-2 and TRBJ1-2; D perhaps matches TRBD1 (5 bases). Germline V gives CDR1 SGHTA, CDR2 FQGNSA. V lost 1 base, J lost 2 bases, and 8 bases lay in between. The CDR3 has 14 residues.

The chain is built from TRBV9 and TRBJ2-7, with 9 bases identical to TRBD1. With V trimmed by 0 bases and J by 4 bases, 8 bases remained unmatched. This CDR3 is built from 16 residues. Per germline, CDR1 SGDLS and CDR2 YYNGEE. The CDR3 nucleotides are TGTGCCAGCAGCGTAGGAGGGGGACAGGGAACTTACGAGCAGTACTTC. Protein sequence: CASSVGGGQGTYEQYF.

Details on this clone: The sample contains more than one DNA sequence encoding this CDR3. The chain links TRBV18 to TRBJ2-7, with no clear D. Germline V gives CDR1 KGHSH, CDR2 LQKENI. With 2 bases removed from V and 4 bases from J, the gap between germline ends came to 9 bases. The CDR3 sequence is 13 residues long. Here the CDR3 reads CASSPGPLYEQYF. CDR3 nucleotides: TGTGCCAGCTCACCAGGGCCTTTATACGAGCAGTACTTC.

The V and J genes are TRBV7-2 and TRBJ2-7; D possibly matches TRBD1 or TRBD2 (5 bases each). Germline CDR1 is SGHTA and CDR2 is FQGNSA. The V end was cut by 5 bases, the J end by 1 base, with 15 bases between. CDR3 length equals 15 residues. CDR3 coding DNA: TGTGCCAGCAGCCCCTCAGTCGGGGCTTCCTACGAGCAGTACTTC. Translation gives CASSPSVGASYEQYF.

The gene calls are TRBV28 and TRBJ1-2, with 9 bases that match TRBD1. The CDR3 consists of 16 residues. The V gene end was trimmed by 1 base and the J gene end by 7 bases; junction bases not matched to a gene: 10. Per the germline V gene, CDR1 is MDHEN and CDR2 is SYDVKM. The CDR3 DNA reads as TGTGCCAGCAGTTTATCCCTCTCGGGGGACAGGGCTGGCTACACCTTC. This translates into CASSLSLSGDRAGYTF.

V gene TRBV7-9 combines with J gene TRBJ2-5, with a tentative D call TRBD2 (5 bases). V was pared by 0 bases and J by 7 bases, with 18 bases between. CDR1 is SEHNR and CDR2 is FQNEAQ in the germline V gene (reference sequence). The length of the CDR3 is 16 residues. The chain's CDR3 is CASSLALVTTSGTQYF. CDR3 DNA: TGTGCCAGCAGCTTAGCGCTAGTGACTACTTCAGGGACCCAGTACTTC.

The J gene is TRBJ1-6, the V gene TRBV7-2, with D perhaps matching TRBD1 (5 bases). Between the trimmed V and J ends, which lost 5 bases and 9 bases, there was a span of 17 bases. Germline values: CDR1 SGHTA, CDR2 FQGNSA. This CDR3 has 15 amino acids. CDR3 sequence: CASSPTGLPSSPLHF. In DNA form, the CDR3 reads TGTGCCAGCAGCCCCACGGGACTTCCTAGTTCACCCCTCCACTTT. The variable domain in full, with the rest retrieved from reference TRBV7-2 and TRBJ1-6, is GAGVSQSPSNKVTEKGKDVELRCDPISGHTALYWYRQSLGQGLEFLIYFQGNSAPDKSGLPSDRFSAERTGGSVSTLTIQRTQQEDSAVYLCASSPTGLPSSPLHFGNGTRLTVT.

This chain connects TRBV11-2 to TRBJ2-1, with D hard to call. Germline CDR1 and CDR2: SGHAT and FQNNGV. The CDR3 loop spans 12 amino acids. Trimming shortened V by 5 bases and J by 2 bases, and 4 bases separated the two germline ends. Written as DNA, the CDR3 is TGTGCCAGCAGCGTGCCCTACAATGAGCAGTTCTTC. Its protein is CASSVPYNEQFF.

The genes are TRBV2 and TRBJ1-2, with unresolved D. CDR3 length equals 16 residues. Germline CDR1 reads SNHLY; CDR2 reads FYNNEI. Trimming shortened V by 6 bases and J by 4 bases, and 21 bases separated the two germline ends. CDR3 in amino acids: CASSVIQNSPSYGYTF. In DNA form, the CDR3 reads TGTGCCAGCAGCGTGATCCAGAATTCCCCCTCCTATGGCTACACCTTC.

The chain uses TRBV6-1 and TRBJ1-2; tentative D call: TRBD1 (5 bases). CDR3 length equals 15 residues. The germline V gene has CDR1 MNHNS and CDR2 SASEGT. The V end lost 6 bases, the J end lost 2 bases, and 16 bases lay between the germline ends. CDR3 in DNA: TGTGCCAGCAGGGCTTTCAGACAGACGAACTATGGCTACACCTTC. Protein sequence: CASRAFRQTNYGYTF.

The V call is TRBV29-1, the J call TRBJ1-4; 10 positions agree with TRBD1. From germline, CDR1 is SQVTM and CDR2 ANQGSEA. The ends lost 8 bases at V and 7 bases at J; junction bases unmatched: 7. This CDR3 region has 13 residues. The CDR3: CSFRDRGGEKLFF. CDR3 in DNA: TGCAGCTTCCGGGACAGGGGTGGTGAAAAACTGTTTTTT. Full variable domain (rest looked up from reference TRBV29-1 and TRBJ1-4): SAVISQKPSRDICQRGTSLTIQCQVDSQVTMMFWYRQQPGQSLTLIATANQGSEATYESGFVIDKFPISRPNLTFSTLTVSNMSPEDSSIYLCSFRDRGGEKLFFGSGTQLSVL.

The CDR3 here is CASSMDSPNSPLHF. DNA of the CDR3: TGTGCCAGCAGTATGGACAGTCCTAATTCACCCCTCCACTTT. This chain uses TRBV6-6 with TRBJ1-6, with D possibly being TRBD1 (6 bases). V gave up 5 bases and J gave up 6 bases, with 11 bases separating them. This CDR3 comprises 14 residues. The germline CDR1 and CDR2 sequences are MNHNY and SVGAGI (reference sequence).